This TCR beta chain came from a study of cytomegalovirus exposure and HLA in healthy donors. PCR used 60 Vbeta primers and 13 Jbeta primers. Clones were read by immunoSEQ multiplex PCR, and TCRdb kept only the in-frame ones, dropping some. Here the sample spans some 180,000 clones, over 60% being singletons. This CDR3 is built from 13 residues. Trimming shortened V by 7 bases and J by 1 base, and 10 bases separated the two germline ends. Germline CDR1 is MDHEN and CDR2 is SYDVKM. The chain uses TRBV28 and TRBJ2-5; a weak D match, TRBD1 (5 bases). This sequence was found in a man aged 18 to 30 in good health and CMV-seronegative. Sequenced input: PBMCs. CDR3 protein: CASMGQPQETQYF. CDR3 DNA sequence: TGTGCCAGCATGGGGCAGCCCCAAGAGACCCAGTACTTC. Complete variable domain (other parts from reference TRBV28 and TRBJ2-5): DVKVTQSSRYLVKRTGEKVFLECVQDMDHENMFWYRQDPGLGLRLIYFSYDVKMKEKGDIPEGYSVSREKKERFSLILESASTNQTSMYLCASMGQPQETQYFGPGTRLLVL.